The rows below give T cell receptor beta chains drawn from one sample of a study of T cell repertoires in cytomegalovirus infection. Each CDR3 protein is one row after TCRdb ran MiXCR on the reads. Of a few hundred thousand distinct CDR3 sequences listed, 35% to 50% are singletons. Antigen specificity for these receptors is unknown. The sequencing here drew on cultured PBMCs, taken from culture after CMV antigen stimulation. Source of these receptors: a human donor in good health (CMV status not recorded). Some clones in this sample may be carry-over from other donors' samples. CDR3s include the opening cysteine and the closing phenylalanine or tryptophan. D genes are given only for firm matches. A row's size may be missing; if present it is once, few, many or a size class.

.	TRBV7-2	TRBJ2-6	many	TGTGCCAGCACTATCCCGGTCTCTGGGGCCAACGTCCTGACTTTC	CASTIPVSGANVLTF
.	TRBV10-1	TRBJ2-1	.	TGCGCCAGCAGTGAGTCCGCGTCCGGAGGCGGTAATGAGCAGTTCTTC	CASSESASGGGNEQFF
TRBD1	TRBV4-3	TRBJ1-1	once	TGCGCCAGCAGCCTGTATACAGGGGATCCTGAAGCTTTCTTT	CASSLYTGDPEAFF
.	TRBV6-2/TRBV6-3	TRBJ2-7	few	TGTGCCAGCAGCAATATTCTCCTACGATCGCAGTACTTC	CASSNILLRSQYF
.	TRBV7-2	TRBJ2-3	few	TGTGCCAGCAGCTTAGCGGGTCAGGACTATGCGCAGTATTTT	CASSLAGQDYAQYF
.	TRBV19	TRBJ2-1	.	TGTGCCAGTAAAGGTCTCCGGGTGGATTACAATGAGCAGTTCTTC	CASKGLRVDYNEQFF
.	TRBV2	TRBJ2-2	.	TGTGCCAGCAGTGATTCGGTTGTCACCGGGGAGCTGTTTTTT	CASSDSVVTGELFF
.	TRBV28	TRBJ2-7	.	TGTGCCAGCAGTTCTCCCGGCAGCCTCTACGAGCAGTACTTC	CASSSPGSLYEQYF
TRBD2	TRBV20-1	TRBJ2-5	.	TGCAGTGCTAGTCTAGCGGGAGGGCCCTTGGAGACCCAGTACTTC	CSASLAGGPLETQYF
.	TRBV7-6	TRBJ2-5	.	TGTGCCAGCAGCTTCCAAGTATCCTCTGTCGGCCAAGAGACCCAGTACTTC	CASSFQVSSVGQETQYF
.	TRBV7-2	TRBJ1-2	.	TGTGCCAGCTCGAAGGGAGCCTATGGCTACACCTTC	CASSKGAYGYTF
TRBD2	TRBV4-3	TRBJ2-7	.	TGCGCCAGCAGCCCGGGACTAGCGGGAGTGGAGGGCGAGCAGTACTTC	CASSPGLAGVEGEQYF
.	TRBV7-8	TRBJ2-3	few	TGTGCCAGCAGCCCCCCTAATACAGGCACAGATACGCAGTATTTT	CASSPPNTGTDTQYF
.	TRBV20-1	TRBJ1-4	.	TGCAGTGCTAGTTCAGCCGGGAGGGCGTGGGAAAAACTGTTTTTT	CSASSAGRAWEKLFF
.	TRBV7-4	TRBJ2-7	.	TGTGCCAGCAGCTTAGAACGGGGGCGAGGTCACTACGAGCAGTACTTC	CASSLERGRGHYEQYF
TRBD1	TRBV10-3	TRBJ2-2	.	TGTGCCATCAGGGCCGGACAGGGAACGGCCGGGGAGCTGTTTTTT	CAIRAGQGTAGELFF
TRBD1	TRBV29-1	TRBJ2-2	.	TGCAGCGTTGAAAGGGGGCGAGACACCGGGGAGCTGTTTTTT	CSVERGRDTGELFF
.	TRBV6-1	TRBJ2-5	few	TGTGCCAGCATTAGTGTAGAGACCCAGTACTTC	CASISVETQYF
.	TRBV2	TRBJ2-7	.	TGTGCCAGCAGTGAAGCGACGGATACAGGTATCAAGCAGTACTTC	CASSEATDTGIKQYF
TRBD1	TRBV7-2	TRBJ2-7	.	TGTGCCAGCAGCTCTAGACAGGGGATCCTTACCTACGAGCAGTACTTC	CASSSRQGILTYEQYF
.	TRBV6-5	TRBJ2-7	few	TGTGCCAGCAGTTATGGTGTACGAATAGGGCCGCAGTACTTC	CASSYGVRIGPQYF
.	TRBV6-2/TRBV6-3	TRBJ1-5	few	TGTGCCAGCAGTTCCATAGACCTTGGGGGCAATCAGCCCCAGCATTTT	CASSSIDLGGNQPQHF
TRBD2	TRBV7-2	TRBJ2-1	many	TGTGCCAGCAGCACAGGACTAGCGGGAGTCAATGAGCAGTTCTTC	CASSTGLAGVNEQFF
.	TRBV10-3	TRBJ2-5	once	TGTGCCATCTCGAGAGGAGACGTAAAGACCCAGTACTTC	CAISRGDVKTQYF
TRBD1	TRBV5-4	TRBJ2-7	few	TGTGCCAGCAGCTTTTACCATACAGGGGCTTCCTACGAGCAGTACTTC	CASSFYHTGASYEQYF
TRBD2	TRBV19	TRBJ2-7	.	TGTGCCAGTACTGCTGTCGGACTAGCGGGAAAGCAGTACTTC	CASTAVGLAGKQYF
TRBD1	TRBV18	TRBJ1-1	.	TGTGCCAGCTCACCACCGGGACAGCGCCTAGCTTTCTTT	CASSPPGQRLAFF
.	TRBV20-1	TRBJ2-4	.	TGCAGTGCCCCCCCGGGCGGGCAGGGTATCAACATTCAGTACTTC	CSAPPGGQGINIQYF
.	TRBV6-6	TRBJ1-5	many	TGTGCCAGCAGGGGATATAGCAATCAGCCCCAGCATTTT	CASRGYSNQPQHF
TRBD1	TRBV6-1	TRBJ2-3	.	TGTGCCAGCAGTGAATGGCTTGACAGGGACACAGATACGCAGTATTTT	CASSEWLDRDTDTQYF
TRBD2	TRBV7-6	TRBJ2-5	.	TGTGCCAGCAGCTTGGGGCTAGCGTCGGCGGGGACTAAAGAGACCCAGTACTTC	CASSLGLASAGTKETQYF
TRBD1	TRBV7-9	TRBJ2-3	few	TGTGCCAGCAGCTTCGGGGGACAGGCAGATACGCAGTATTTT	CASSFGGQADTQYF
TRBD2	TRBV20-1	TRBJ2-2	.	TGCAGTGCTGCCCGCCGGGGGGGCCACACCGGGGAGCTGTTTTTT	CSAARRGGHTGELFF
.	TRBV7-2	TRBJ2-5	.	TGTGCCAGCAGCTCCGACCCGGGACTGATTCTGCAGACCCAGTACTTC	CASSSDPGLILQTQYF
.	TRBV5-1	TRBJ2-7	few	TGCGCCAGCAGCTTGACAGCGGACTACGAGCAGTACTTC	CASSLTADYEQYF
.	TRBV12-3/TRBV12-4	TRBJ2-5	.	TGTGCCAGCAGCCCCCCTAAGGAGCGCCTTCAAGAGACCCAGTACTTC	CASSPPKERLQETQYF
TRBD2	TRBV5-1	TRBJ2-5	.	TGCGCCAGCAGCACTAGCGGGGGAATTCGAGGGGAGACCCAGTACTTC	CASSTSGGIRGETQYF
.	TRBV2	TRBJ2-7	.	TGTGCCAGCAGTGAATTTGTGGGGGGCCTGAACGGGCGCGAGCAGTACTTC	CASSEFVGGLNGREQYF
.	TRBV7-2	TRBJ2-2	once	TGTGCCAGCAGCTTTCAGGGGATGGACACCGGGGAGCTGTTTTTT	CASSFQGMDTGELFF
.	TRBV12-3/TRBV12-4	TRBJ1-5	few	TGTGCCAGCACTCCCTCGGGGGGGGGGCAGCCCCAGCATTTT	CASTPSGGGQPQHF
.	TRBV12-3/TRBV12-4	TRBJ2-6	.	TGTGCCAGCTTGAGGGAGTCATGGGGTGGGGCCAACGTCCTGACTTTC	CASLRESWGGANVLTF
TRBD1	TRBV19	TRBJ1-4	few	TGTGCCAGTAGAAGGTGGCCGTCTCGACAGGGGCTTATAGTACGTGCAACTAATGAAAAACTGTTTTTT	CASRRWPSRQGLIVRATNEKLFF
.	TRBV7-2	TRBJ2-7	.	TGTGCCAGCAGCTTCTCCCCCTTGGCGGGCTACGAGCAGTACTTC	CASSFSPLAGYEQYF
TRBD1	TRBV6-6	TRBJ2-3	few	TGTGCCAGCAGCAACTGGGGGACAGGGGGCTTAGATACGCAGTATTTT	CASSNWGTGGLDTQYF
TRBD1	TRBV7-2	TRBJ1-2	few	TGTGCCAGCAGCTTTGGGACAGGGATCTCAACTAACTATGGCTACACCTTC	CASSFGTGISTNYGYTF